This T cell receptor beta chain appears in the sequencing data of a study of response to subunit inactivated influenza vaccine. Regarding the study as a whole: The authors put forward the suggestion that each seasonal influenza vaccination may bring in only a limited number of new T cells.

This clonotype was picked up a small number of times. No antigen is known for it. TCRdb re-called the RT-PCR reads with MiXCR, one entry per CDR3 protein. The repertoire consists of hundreds of thousands of distinct CDR3 sequences, with about an eighth occurring once and the leading ten covering 10%. The length of the CDR3 is 14 residues. CDR1 SGHDT and CDR2 YYEEEE come from the germline V gene. Germline trimming cut 1 base from V and 5 bases from J; bases unmatched to any gene: 5. The sequencing used PBMCs from blood, collected on the day of vaccination. The sequence was obtained from a man in his fifties or sixties who received an inactivated influenza vaccine. The chain combines TRBV5-6 with TRBJ2-5, with 7 bases lining up with TRBD1. The CDR3 here is CASSLRGGEETQYF. The CDR3, as DNA: TGTGCCAGCAGCTTGAGAGGGGGCGAGGAGACCCAGTACTTC.